The T cell receptor beta chain described here comes from a study of cytomegalovirus exposure and HLA in healthy donors (dated by TCRdb to the late 2010s). Turning to the overall study: An earlier analysis of fewer than 750 of the donors reported about 300 Gb of sequence data and some 110 million unique TCR beta sequences obtained from 180 million or so T cells. An early release that covered 500 to 800 HLA-typed donors contained approximately 300 gigabases of sequencing data and about 84 million unique TCR sequences. Among the roughly 430 genotyped donors, about 83% belonged to the genetic ancestry cluster associated with self-reported Caucasian donors. The study was designed to test whether signatures of past pathogen exposure could be identified by cataloging public T cell receptors. Using immunosequencing, the study profiled T cell repertoires from 550 to 750 subjects and related those repertoires to cytomegalovirus serostatus. In addition to the first cohort of hundreds of subjects, a separate validation cohort of over 90 different subjects was used. High-throughput TCR immunosequencing, statistical association of individual TCRs with disease status, and machine learning were combined to predict cytomegalovirus infection status. In a later analysis, previously published TCR beta repertoires from 500 to 750 donors were re-analyzed and high-resolution HLA genotyping was added so that TCR occurrence patterns could be studied. Rather than using new phenotypic data, the later analysis identified candidate immune exposures from TCR beta sequences and from how often those sequences occurred across donors. In an earlier analysis of 587 of the donors, high-throughput TCR beta sequencing was used to judge whether each TCR beta V gene segment behaved as functional or pseudogenic. Donor age, sex, ethnicity and CMV serostatus were compiled together with the repertoire data. In a later genetic analysis, genome-wide SNP genotypes for about 55% of the roughly 700 donors were used, and that subset was treated as a discovery cohort. Every repertoire in the discovery cohort had been generated on one and the same sequencing platform. Both class I and class II loci were covered by HLA typing, at four-digit resolution. Typing coverage differed by locus: A, B, C, DRB1 and DQB1 were typed in roughly 620-640 donors, DQA1 in roughly 500, DPA1 in some 570, and DPB1 in 400 to 490. Because of strong linkage in the cohort, roughly five DR-DQ haplotypes were treated as single units for association and clustering. Among almost 400 genotyped donors of the cohort, an average of around 240,000 unique TCR beta nucleotide sequences were sequenced per donor, roughly a sixth of them non-productive.

There are 15 amino acids in the CDR3, from cysteine to phenylalanine inclusive. Of all the DNA, just the CDR3 is kept, 45 bases in frame from base 1. Cut back by 0 bases and 6 bases, the V and J ends lie 15 bases apart. Per the germline V gene, SGHAT is the CDR1 and FQNNGV is the CDR2. As for this clone: It has no known antigen specificity. One base away there is no much larger clone; base qualities are not given.

Paper-wide results and their limitations: It was suggested by the authors that the approach could potentially be generalized to other disease states and immunological phenotypes. When HLA alleles, especially DR and DQ, strongly co-occurred, attributing TCR associations to individual alleles was difficult. According to a later genetic analysis, donors in an Asian-associated ancestry cluster had fewer N-insertions in productive TCRs than the approximately 700-donor mean. Sequencing depth was assumed to be roughly uniform across donors in the presence/absence analyses, though that assumption may not hold. A further reported finding was that TCR beta sequences accurately predicted the HLA-A and HLA-B alleles for most subjects in the first cohort. HLA typing was unavailable for some donors at each locus, so association tests used only the typed subset. In vitro tests confirmed that a few of the cytomegalovirus-associated TCR beta chains recognize cytomegalovirus antigens. Because counts were too low, 15 or so rarely observed V segments, including chromosome 9 orphons, were excluded from the earlier analysis of 587 of the donors. Specific HLA alleles were associated with 18,000 or so TCR beta sequences at a false discovery rate of 0.05 in a later analysis. Immune exposure information for the cohort was limited to CMV serostatus. The study gave a list of under 200 TCR beta chains associated with cytomegalovirus. A later analysis reported that several top co-occurrence clusters appeared linked to parvovirus B19, influenza, CMV and Epstein-Barr virus. Only TCR beta chains were sequenced in this cohort, and the absence of alpha or paired-chain data limited detectable features. According to a later analysis, TCR association rates differed among HLA loci, with DRB1 alleles showing the most associated TCRs and HLA-C alleles showing the fewest. In a later analysis, HLA-associated TCR beta chains showed more clonal expansion and lower generation probabilities than non-associated chains that were equally common. An earlier analysis of around 600 of the donors showed that most TCR beta V segments appeared in productive rearrangements either about 90% or about 30% of the time, which broadly matched IMGT annotations. While some public TCRs were present in many individuals, most TCR sequences turned up only very rarely across donors. The classifier was reported to diagnose cytomegalovirus status with high specificity and sensitivity in both the original cohort and the validation cohort. An association between a missense DCLRE1C variant and V-gene and J-gene trimming of TCR beta chains was found in a later genetic analysis and replicated in an independent cohort. A cluster of highly shared sequence variants was judged likely to be a technical artifact of the sequencing pipeline. A later analysis found that most CMV-associated TCR beta chains appeared HLA-restricted, with HLA associations seemingly driven largely by CMV exposure. Some IMGT-functional V segments, including TRBV6-2 and TRBV6-3, could not be told apart with the 87-base-pair reads, so those segments were excluded. Linkage disequilibrium might explain the correlated functional status among segregating V segments, but an unknown experimental factor could not be ruled out.

The library was generated by the immunoSEQ multiplex PCR assay. For the multiplex PCR, a mixture combining 60 forward primers for TCR Vbeta segments and 13 reverse primers for TCR Jbeta segments was used. A multiplex PCR assay on genomic DNA amplified the CDR3 region of rearranged TCR beta genes. The Illumina HiSeq System was used to sequence the amplified TCR beta libraries as 87-base-pair reads. Turning to the authors' computational methods: A later analysis tallied around 87 million unique TCR beta chains across the 666 repertoires, and roughly 11 million of those chains were shared by two or more donors. To remove PCR and sequencing errors, raw reads were error-corrected and collapsed into unique sequences using a nearest-neighbor algorithm that merged closely related sequences. V, D and J gene segments were assigned by aligning CDR3 sequences to IMGT reference sequences. For a sequence to be retained, a match of at least six nucleotides to both a V gene segment and a J gene segment was required. Rearrangements were classified as productive when the CDR3 lacked stop codons and remained in frame with V and J, and all other rearrangements were classified as non-productive. Following IMGT convention, CDR3 was defined as the stretch from the second conserved V-encoded cysteine up to the conserved J-encoded phenylalanine. Sequences without an unambiguous match to a single V gene segment were excluded from the earlier analysis of 450 to 750 of the donors. An earlier analysis of about 590 of the donors classified V segments as functional when productive rearrangements were above 56.7% and as segregating when the standard deviation between donors was above 5%. A statistical classification framework was built for diagnosing cytomegalovirus status from the catalog of TCR beta chain sequences. In a later analysis, TCR nucleotide sequences were compared against IMGT/GENE-DB human TR gene sequences so that V and J genes could be assigned. Using the TCRdist pipeline, a later analysis assigned CDR3 sequences along with most-parsimonious VDJ recombination scenarios. In a later analysis, every TCR beta chain was defined by the combination of its CDR3 amino acid sequence and its V-gene family, and reads without a unique V-gene family were dropped. A later analysis removed 600 or so highly shared, low-generation-probability nucleotide sequences to deal with suspected cross-contamination and a sequencing artifact. In a later analysis, a clonal expansion index was calculated for each public chain from normalized within-repertoire ranks of inferred template counts. In a later analysis, generation probabilities were computed with a VDJ recombination model fitted to out-of-frame rearrangements, and the resulting probabilities were checked against IGoR. In a later analysis, TCR-TCR, TCR-HLA and TCR-CMV co-occurrence was scored with hypergeometric tests, and a repertoire-size bias correction was applied to TCR pairs. To estimate false discovery rates, a later analysis permuted the HLA or CMV assignments 20 times. In a later analysis, co-occurring TCRs were grouped using DBSCAN, with TCRdist sequence similarity added in when clustering inside HLA-allele-positive subsets. For co-occurrence clustering, repertoires with fewer than 30,000 or more than 120,000 public chains were excluded, along with about five repertoires with anomalous nucleotide sharing. TCRdb obtained this table from immuneACCESS and retained in-frame rearrangements with V and J assigned. These tables miss some clones; where compared with another copy, unresolved V genes account for less than half of the shortfall, and the remainder is unexplained. The V and J calls and clone size are taken from that table; D and trimming were inferred from the DNA. The sample has about 98,000 clones on record, about two thirds of them singletons. The top ten clonotypes cover approximately 1.1% of the sample.

The cohort was made up of around 720 healthy bone marrow donors. At the time of sampling, all cohort members were nominally healthy, though unrecorded immune exposures were likely present. The donor tested CMV seronegative, placing the donor among the 350 or so seronegative members of the cohort. A peripheral blood sample was provided by each donor, and peripheral blood mononuclear cells were used for TCR beta sequencing. The Qiagen DNeasy Blood Extraction Kit was used to extract genomic DNA from the blood cell samples. This receptor was obtained from a female donor in good health and CMV-seronegative. The rearrangement combines TRBV11-2 with TRBJ2-7; the best D guess is TRBD2, with 5 bases matching. The sample taken for sequencing was PBMCs. The DNA sequence is as follows: TGTGCCAGCAGCTTAGATTATGGGGATGGGAGCGAGCAGTACTTC. This encodes CASSLDYGDGSEQYF.